The next 4 T cell receptor beta chains were all read from a single sample in a study of blood T cell repertoires in COVID-19. Here immunoSEQ multiplex PCR was the method, and the copy in TCRdb shows in-frame clones only, minus some. The table records approximately 180,000 clones, 70% to 90% of them present only once. Sequenced: peripheral blood. Source of these receptors: a human donor with active or convalescent COVID-19. The donor label of this sample is uncertain.

CDR3 sequence: CASSHRSYEQYF. The DNA of the CDR3 is TGTGCCAGCAGCCATAGATCCTACGAGCAGTACTTC. This chain connects TRBV6-6 to TRBJ2-7; D is undetermined. In germline, CDR1 is MNHNY, CDR2 SVGAGI (reference sequence). Trimming cost V 6 bases and J 1 base, with 7 bases left between them. The CDR3 has 12 residues.

The rearrangement joins TRBV2 to TRBJ1-4; D is possibly TRBD1 (6 bases). This CDR3 is 17 amino acids long. Per germline, CDR1 SNHLY and CDR2 FYNNEI. The ends were cut back, 4 bases at V and 2 bases at J, with 17 bases in the middle. This CDR3 is CASSARGGEKTNEKLFF. CDR3 nucleotides: TGTGCCAGCAGTGCCAGGGGAGGGGAGAAGACTAATGAAAAACTGTTTTTT.

The chain combines TRBV29-1 with TRBJ1-2; D ambiguous. The CDR3 runs to 12 residues. Deletions cut 7 bases from V and 6 bases from J, with 15 bases between. From germline, CDR1 is SQVTM and CDR2 ANQGSEA. CDR3 amino acids: CSGVGRWHGYTF. The CDR3 nucleotides are TGCAGCGGCGTTGGCAGGTGGCATGGCTACACCTTC.

The chain is built from TRBV11-2 and TRBJ2-7, with 7 bases aligning to TRBD2. Germline V CDR1 and CDR2: SGHAT, FQNNGV. The CDR3 is 17 amino acids. The J segment lost 6 bases and the V segment lost 0 bases, leaving 14 bases of the junction unmatched. CDR3 region: CASSLDRFTGGLVEQYF. For the CDR3, the DNA is TGTGCCAGCAGCTTAGATCGATTTACGGGGGGACTCGTCGAGCAGTACTTC.